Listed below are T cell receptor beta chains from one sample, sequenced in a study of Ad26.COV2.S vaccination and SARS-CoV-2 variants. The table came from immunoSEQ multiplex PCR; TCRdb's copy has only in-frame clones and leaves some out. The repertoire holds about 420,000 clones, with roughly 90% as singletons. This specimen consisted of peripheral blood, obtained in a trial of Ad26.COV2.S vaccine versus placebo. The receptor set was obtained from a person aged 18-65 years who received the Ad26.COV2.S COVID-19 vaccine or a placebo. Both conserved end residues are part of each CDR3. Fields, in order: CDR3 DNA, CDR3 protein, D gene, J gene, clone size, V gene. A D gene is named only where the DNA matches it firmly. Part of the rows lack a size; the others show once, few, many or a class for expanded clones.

TGCAGTGCTAGTATTTATATGGAACAGTACTTC	CSASIYMEQYF	.	TRBJ2-7	.	TRBV20-1
TGTGCCAGCAGTTTCCCCCCGGGACAGGGGAGGGATACGCAGTATTTT	CASSFPPGQGRDTQYF	TRBD1	TRBJ2-3	.	TRBV28
TGTGCCATCAAGGGGACAGGGGGCATAGAGACCCAGTACTTC	CAIKGTGGIETQYF	TRBD1	TRBJ2-5	.	TRBV10-3
TGTGCCAGCAGGGGGGGTTCCACAGATACGCAGTATTTT	CASRGGSTDTQYF	.	TRBJ2-3	.	TRBV27
TGTGCCAGCAGCTTAGGGGTTTCCCCCCAGGGTGAAGCTTTCTTT	CASSLGVSPQGEAFF	.	TRBJ1-1	.	TRBV7-9
TGTGCCAGCAGCGAGCAGCCAATCGGGGAGGGGTTTCCTAAAGAGCAGTACTTC	CASSEQPIGEGFPKEQYF	TRBD2	TRBJ2-7	.	TRBV3-1/TRBV3-2
TGTGCCAGCAGTTTATTCGGGGCCAGAATTCTTTATAATTCACCCCTCCACTTT	CASSLFGARILYNSPLHF	.	TRBJ1-6	once	TRBV27
TGTGCCAGCAGTCAAGGACAGGTGCATAACTATGGCTACACCTTC	CASSQGQVHNYGYTF	TRBD1	TRBJ1-2	.	TRBV6-2/TRBV6-3
TGTGCCAGCAGCGACCGGGACAGGGGATACAATGAGCAGTTCTTC	CASSDRDRGYNEQFF	TRBD1	TRBJ2-1	.	TRBV2
TGTGCCAGCAGCTTTGGGACAGGGGGCACCTACGAGCAGTACTTC	CASSFGTGGTYEQYF	TRBD1	TRBJ2-7	.	TRBV5-4
TGTGCCAGTAGTATCACTAGCGGGGCCCCCAATGAGCAGTTCTTC	CASSITSGAPNEQFF	TRBD2	TRBJ2-1	.	TRBV19
TGCGCCAGCAGCTTGGAAGGAGGGGGCGCTGGGGCCAACGTCCTGACTTTC	CASSLEGGGAGANVLTF	.	TRBJ2-6	.	TRBV5-1
TGTGCCTGGAGACGGGGATCCTCACCCCTCCACTTT	CAWRRGSSPLHF	.	TRBJ1-6	.	TRBV30
TGTGCCAGCAGTCAGAGACAGGGATCTTACGAGCAGTACTTC	CASSQRQGSYEQYF	TRBD1	TRBJ2-7	few	TRBV6-5
TGTGCCAGCACCACGACAGTTAGCACAGATACGCAGTATTTT	CASTTTVSTDTQYF	.	TRBJ2-3	.	TRBV11-2
TGTGCCAGCAGCCGACAGGGCTCGGTTGCCTACGAGCAGTACTTC	CASSRQGSVAYEQYF	TRBD1	TRBJ2-7	.	TRBV14
TGTGCCAGCAGCTATAGCGGGGCCTACGAGCAGTACTTC	CASSYSGAYEQYF	TRBD2	TRBJ2-7	.	TRBV2
TGTGCCAGCAGCCCACGGGACTTTCCACAGCCCCAGCATTTT	CASSPRDFPQPQHF	.	TRBJ1-5	.	TRBV14
TGTGCCAGTAGTCGCAGGGGCTCCTACAATGAGCAGTTCTTC	CASSRRGSYNEQFF	.	TRBJ2-1	few	TRBV19
TGTGCCAGCAGCTTAGACAGGGGACCCTACAATGAGCAGTTCTTC	CASSLDRGPYNEQFF	TRBD1	TRBJ2-1	.	TRBV11-1
TGTGCCAGCACCAGTCAGGGAGGAACCGGGGAGCTGTTTTTT	CASTSQGGTGELFF	.	TRBJ2-2	.	TRBV6-6
TGCAGCGTTCACGGAGGGGCGGGCGGGCAAAACATTCAGTACTTC	CSVHGGAGGQNIQYF	.	TRBJ2-4	.	TRBV29-1
TGTGCCAGCAGTTACTCCAAGCAGGGGGCGGGCACCGGGGAGCTGTTTTTT	CASSYSKQGAGTGELFF	TRBD1	TRBJ2-2	.	TRBV6-2/TRBV6-3
TGTGCCAGCAGTTTAGCCCGACGCTTTAGGGGAGAGACCCAGTACTTC	CASSLARRFRGETQYF	.	TRBJ2-5	.	TRBV28
TGTGCCAGCAGCTTTGGGTCGGGGGATTCCTACGAGCAGTACTTC	CASSFGSGDSYEQYF	.	TRBJ2-7	.	TRBV5-4
TGTGCCAGCAGCTTCGGTAGCGGGTTGGCAGATACGCAGTATTTT	CASSFGSGLADTQYF	TRBD2	TRBJ2-3	once	TRBV11-2
TGTGCCAGCAGTTACGACGGGAATTCACCCCTCCACTTT	CASSYDGNSPLHF	.	TRBJ1-6	.	TRBV6-2/TRBV6-3
TGCAGTGCGCAGAACACCGGGGAGCTGTTTTTT	CSAQNTGELFF	.	TRBJ2-2	.	TRBV20-1
TGTGCCAGCACCCGGGGTATCGGGGAGCTGTTTTTT	CASTRGIGELFF	.	TRBJ2-2	.	TRBV6-5
TGTGCCAGCAGTTTATTGGGGACAGGGACATCTAGACAGTTCTTC	CASSLLGTGTSRQFF	TRBD1	TRBJ2-1	.	TRBV27
TGTGCCAGCAGCTTAAGTGGGGGCAATCAGCCCCAGCATTTT	CASSLSGGNQPQHF	.	TRBJ1-5	few	TRBV5-4
TGTGCCACCGCGACAGGCCGAGCTAACTATGGCTACACCTTC	CATATGRANYGYTF	.	TRBJ1-2	once	TRBV19
TGTGCCAGTAGTGGACAGGGGGCACGTCAGCCCCAGCATTTT	CASSGQGARQPQHF	TRBD1	TRBJ1-5	.	TRBV19
TGTGCCAGCACCTGGGGAACCTACGAGCAGTACTTC	CASTWGTYEQYF	.	TRBJ2-7	once	TRBV7-2
TGTGCCAGCAGTCGACCAACAGGGCTTCGGAAGACTGAAGCTTTCTTT	CASSRPTGLRKTEAFF	.	TRBJ1-1	.	TRBV3-1/TRBV3-2
TGCGCCAGCAGTGAGAGGACCGGCACAGATACGCAGTATTTT	CASSERTGTDTQYF	.	TRBJ2-3	once	TRBV10-1
TGTGCCAGCAGTTACTCTGGGCAGGCCTGGTCCTACGAGCAGTACTTC	CASSYSGQAWSYEQYF	.	TRBJ2-7	.	TRBV6-2/TRBV6-3
TGTGCCAGCAAGGGTAGTCTGGGTAGCAATCAGCCCCAGCATTTT	CASKGSLGSNQPQHF	.	TRBJ1-5	.	TRBV28
TGTGCCAGCAGTTACGGGACAGCTAGCACAGATACGCAGTATTTT	CASSYGTASTDTQYF	TRBD1	TRBJ2-3	.	TRBV6-2/TRBV6-3
TGTGCCAGCCCCCGGGACAGGGCTTATAGCAATCAGCCCCAGCATTTT	CASPRDRAYSNQPQHF	TRBD1	TRBJ1-5	.	TRBV27
TGTGCCAGCAGCGCACAGAATGAAAAACTGTTTTTT	CASSAQNEKLFF	.	TRBJ1-4	few	TRBV9
TGTGCCAGCAGTAACAGGGGAACCGGAAACACCATATATTTT	CASSNRGTGNTIYF	TRBD1	TRBJ1-3	.	TRBV6-5
TGCGCCAGCAGTCTGGACAGGGGCATAGGCGAGCAGTACTTC	CASSLDRGIGEQYF	TRBD1	TRBJ2-7	.	TRBV10-1
TGCAGCGTTCCGACAGGGGCCGGGGAGCTGTTTTTT	CSVPTGAGELFF	TRBD1	TRBJ2-2	once	TRBV29-1
TGTGCCAGCAGCTTCGGTTCCAGGGAGAACACTGAAGCTTTCTTT	CASSFGSRENTEAFF	.	TRBJ1-1	.	TRBV11-2
TGTGCCAGCAGCAGGGACGGATCAACTAATGAAAAACTGTTTTTT	CASSRDGSTNEKLFF	.	TRBJ1-4	.	TRBV5-5
TGTGCCAGCAGCTTTATAGCGGGGGAGTACAATGAGCAGTTCTTC	CASSFIAGEYNEQFF	TRBD2	TRBJ2-1	.	TRBV7-6
TGCAGCGTTGACGGGGCAGGGAAGTACGAGCAGTACTTC	CSVDGAGKYEQYF	.	TRBJ2-7	.	TRBV29-1
TGTGCCAGCACCGGACAGGGGGCGAAGACCCAGTACTTC	CASTGQGAKTQYF	TRBD1	TRBJ2-5	once	TRBV2
TGTGCCAGCACCCAACAGGGGATTCACGAGCAGTACTTC	CASTQQGIHEQYF	TRBD1	TRBJ2-7	.	TRBV28
TGCGCCAGCAGCCTTTCGCCCGGGGGGACTGAAGCTTTCTTT	CASSLSPGGTEAFF	.	TRBJ1-1	.	TRBV4-1
TGTGCCAGCTCACCAGCGTCGGGGACAGATACGCAGTATTTT	CASSPASGTDTQYF	.	TRBJ2-3	.	TRBV18
TGTGCCAGCAGCCCGAGACAGGGTTTCGTTCACGAGCAGTACTTC	CASSPRQGFVHEQYF	TRBD1	TRBJ2-7	once	TRBV6-2/TRBV6-3